This T cell receptor beta chain was documented in a study of blood T cell repertoires in COVID-19 (dated by TCRdb to the early 2020s). Background for the entire study: Samples from collaborators originated in the United States, Italy and Spain and spanned both the acute and convalescent phases of COVID-19. The dataset comprised deeply sampled blood TCRbeta repertoires from subjects exposed to, actively infected with, or recovered from COVID-19. The prospective study material was composed of cDNA or gDNA derived from T cells, B-cell-depleted T cells, or PBMCs. Where available, HLA class I and class II types were taken from metadata supplied by the sample provider and were not determined by assay-based typing. A freely available public database, intended as a resource for researchers studying the immune response to SARS-CoV-2, is where the repertoires were released. Nearly every sample came with metadata listing a de-identified subject ID, COVID-19 status, age in years and sex. Samples were obtained from the ongoing ImmuneRACE study (first 160 participants) and from 1,254 subjects provided by 6 global collaborators.

Collaborating institutions collected whole blood in K2EDTA tubes following their own protocols. For TCRbeta analysis, collaborators shipped samples in one of three forms: frozen whole blood, isolated PBMCs, or DNA extracted from either of those sample types. In regard to this clone: The clone's antigen remains unknown. Base-call qualities are not available, and no considerably larger clone is one nucleotide away.

Measured from the cysteine to the phenylalanine, the CDR3 is 15 residues long. Only the CDR3 DNA is retained, 45 bases long and in frame from the first base. V trim: 4 bases; J trim: 2 bases; unmatched bases: 8. The germline V gene gives CDR1 as KGHSH and CDR2 as LQKENI. The research as a whole found: How much clinical and demographic metadata was included differed by source and by participant, and the metadata was provided uncurated.

TCRbeta CDR3 regions were amplified from genomic DNA by means of the immunoSEQ Assay, a bias-controlled multiplex PCR. Per the authors' processing: Within the assay, amplification of reference gene primers was used to estimate how many nucleated cells each sample contained. Sequence reads were collapsed and filtered to measure the absolute abundance of every unique TCRbeta CDR3 rearrangement. For each sample, productive Simpson clonality was calculated by taking the square root of Simpson's diversity index across productive rearrangements. Sourced from immuneACCESS, this table was stored by TCRdb with only in-frame sequences that have V and J called. A share of the clones is absent; for the studies checked, an unresolved V gene accounts for under half, and the remainder has no known explanation. V and J calls and clone size follow that table, whereas D and trimming were derived from the DNA. The sample table shows about 170,000 clones, and roughly 86% are seen once. The biggest ten clones account for about 3.5% of the sample.

This clonotype was obtained from a man between 65 and 85 years old with acute or convalescent COVID-19. The sequence is built from TRBV18 and TRBJ2-7; TRBD1 fits 7 bases in the junction. What was sequenced was peripheral blood. Read as DNA, the sequence is TGTGCCAGCTCACAGACCGGGACAGCGACCTACGAGCAGTACTTC. It translates as CASSQTGTATYEQYF.